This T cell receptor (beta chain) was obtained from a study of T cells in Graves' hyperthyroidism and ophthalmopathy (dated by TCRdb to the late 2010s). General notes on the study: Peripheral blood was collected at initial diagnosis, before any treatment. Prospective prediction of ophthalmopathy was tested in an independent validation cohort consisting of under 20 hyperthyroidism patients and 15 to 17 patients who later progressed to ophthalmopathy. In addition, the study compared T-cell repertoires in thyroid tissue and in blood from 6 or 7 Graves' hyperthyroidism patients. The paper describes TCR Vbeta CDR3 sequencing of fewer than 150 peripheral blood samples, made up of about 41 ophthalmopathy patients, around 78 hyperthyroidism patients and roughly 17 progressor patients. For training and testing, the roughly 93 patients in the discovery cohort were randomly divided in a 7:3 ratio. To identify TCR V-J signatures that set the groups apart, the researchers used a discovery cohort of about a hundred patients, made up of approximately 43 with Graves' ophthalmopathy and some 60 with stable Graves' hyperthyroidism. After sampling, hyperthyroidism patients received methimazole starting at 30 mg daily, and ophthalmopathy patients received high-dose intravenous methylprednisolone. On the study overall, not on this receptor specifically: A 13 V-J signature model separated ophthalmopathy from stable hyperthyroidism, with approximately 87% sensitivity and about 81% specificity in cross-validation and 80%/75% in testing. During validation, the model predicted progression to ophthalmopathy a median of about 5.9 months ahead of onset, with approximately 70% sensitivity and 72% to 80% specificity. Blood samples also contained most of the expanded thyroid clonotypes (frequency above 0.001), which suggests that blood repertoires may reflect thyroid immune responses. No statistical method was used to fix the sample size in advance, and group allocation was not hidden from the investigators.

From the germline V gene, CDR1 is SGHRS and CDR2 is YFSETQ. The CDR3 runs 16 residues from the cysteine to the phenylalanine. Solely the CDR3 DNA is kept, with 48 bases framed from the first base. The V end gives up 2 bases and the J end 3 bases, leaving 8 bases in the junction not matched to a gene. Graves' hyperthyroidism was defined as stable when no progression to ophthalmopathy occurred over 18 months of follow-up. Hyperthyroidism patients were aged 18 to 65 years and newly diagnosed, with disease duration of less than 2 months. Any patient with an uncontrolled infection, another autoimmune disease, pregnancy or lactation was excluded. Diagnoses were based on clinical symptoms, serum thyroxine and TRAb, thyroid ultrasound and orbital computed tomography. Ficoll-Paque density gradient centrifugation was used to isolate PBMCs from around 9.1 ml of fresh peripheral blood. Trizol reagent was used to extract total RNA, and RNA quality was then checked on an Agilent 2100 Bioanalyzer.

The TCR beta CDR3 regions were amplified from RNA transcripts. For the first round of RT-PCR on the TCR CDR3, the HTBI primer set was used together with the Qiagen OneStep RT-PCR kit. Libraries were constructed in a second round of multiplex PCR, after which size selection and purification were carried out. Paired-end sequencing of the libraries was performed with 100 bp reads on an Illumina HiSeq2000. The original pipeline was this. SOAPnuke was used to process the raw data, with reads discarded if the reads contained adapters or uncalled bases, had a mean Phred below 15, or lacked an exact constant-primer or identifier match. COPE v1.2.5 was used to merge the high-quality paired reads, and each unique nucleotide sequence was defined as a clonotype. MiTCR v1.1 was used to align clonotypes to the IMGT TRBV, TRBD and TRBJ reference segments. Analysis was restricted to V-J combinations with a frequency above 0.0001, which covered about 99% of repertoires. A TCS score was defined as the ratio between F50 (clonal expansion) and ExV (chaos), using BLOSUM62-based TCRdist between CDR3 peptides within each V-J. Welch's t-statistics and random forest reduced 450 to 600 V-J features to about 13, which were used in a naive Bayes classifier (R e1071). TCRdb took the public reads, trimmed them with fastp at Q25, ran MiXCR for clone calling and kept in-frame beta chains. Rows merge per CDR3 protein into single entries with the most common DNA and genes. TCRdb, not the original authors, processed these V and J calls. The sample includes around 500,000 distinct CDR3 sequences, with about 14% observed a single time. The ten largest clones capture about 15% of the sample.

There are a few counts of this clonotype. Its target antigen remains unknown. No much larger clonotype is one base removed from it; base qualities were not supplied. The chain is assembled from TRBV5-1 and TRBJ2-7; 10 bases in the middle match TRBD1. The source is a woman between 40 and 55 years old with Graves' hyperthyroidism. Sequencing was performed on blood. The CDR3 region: CASSFGLGTGVYEQYF. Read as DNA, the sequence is TGCGCCAGCAGCTTCGGTTTGGGGACAGGGGTCTACGAGCAGTACTTC.